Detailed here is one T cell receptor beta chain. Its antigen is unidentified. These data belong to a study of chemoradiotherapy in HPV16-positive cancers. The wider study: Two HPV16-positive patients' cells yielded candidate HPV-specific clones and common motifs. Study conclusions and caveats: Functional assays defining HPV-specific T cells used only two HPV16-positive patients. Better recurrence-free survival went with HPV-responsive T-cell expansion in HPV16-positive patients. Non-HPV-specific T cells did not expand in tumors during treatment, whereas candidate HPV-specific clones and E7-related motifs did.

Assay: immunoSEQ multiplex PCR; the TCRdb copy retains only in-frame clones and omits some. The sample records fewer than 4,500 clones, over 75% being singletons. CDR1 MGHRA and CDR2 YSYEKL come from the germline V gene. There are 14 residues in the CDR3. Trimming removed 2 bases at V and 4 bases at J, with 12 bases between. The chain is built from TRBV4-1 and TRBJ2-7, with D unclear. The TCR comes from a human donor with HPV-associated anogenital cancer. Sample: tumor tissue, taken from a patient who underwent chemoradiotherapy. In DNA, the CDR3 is TGCGCCAGCAGCCAACAGAACTCGGGTTACGAGCAGTACTTC. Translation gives CASSQQNSGYEQYF.